This T cell receptor beta chain came from a study of OX40 agonist ivuxolimab in advanced cancers. Overall study findings and caveats: No determination was made of the antigen specificity of the expanded peripheral T cells. CD4+ and CD8+ blood T cells expanded clonally by week 6 at 0.1 to 3.0 mg/kg.

The data were produced by immunoSEQ multiplex PCR, yet TCRdb's version contains in-frame clones alone and is incomplete. The table lists some 10,000 clones, 88% of them singletons. Notes on this clone: Its antigen is still unknown.

Germline V gene data show CDR1 as MNHNY and CDR2 as SVGAGI (reference sequence). The length of the CDR3 is 12 residues. V was cut by 6 bases and J by 4 bases, with 10 bases left in between. The sequences come from CD4+ or CD8+ T cells sorted from blood, collected in a trial of the OX40 agonist ivuxolimab. The rearrangement links TRBV6-6 to TRBJ2-7; D not certain. The clonotype originates from an adult with an advanced solid tumor such as melanoma, head and neck, liver or kidney cancer. The CDR3 DNA follows: TGTGCCAGCAGCCCGGGTGTGTACGAGCAGTACTTC. Protein sequence: CASSPGVYEQYF.